This is a list of T cell receptor beta chains from one sample in a study of blood T cells in healthy people across ages. TCRdb itself ran the 5' RACE reads through MiXCR, one entry per CDR3 protein. The sample comprises roughly 800,000 distinct CDR3 sequences, about 55% of which are singletons, and approximately 41% rests with the top ten. Sequencing was carried out using blood. All receptors come from an elderly man in good health. Each CDR3 is given without its conserved first and last residue.

>TRBV4-1|TRBJ1-1
ASSQAPGRFAEAF
>TRBV20-1|TRBJ2-1
SASNGTTLNEQF
>TRBV6-1|TRBJ2-7
ASSNRGTSSDEQY
>TRBV6-5|TRBJ2-7
ASSYRGDYTRNPQY
>TRBV9|TRBJ2-7
ASSHGTSYEQY
>TRBV20-1|TRBJ2-5
SARTSVVGTQY
>TRBV3-1|.
ASSPQVQLETQY
>TRBV2|TRBJ1-2
ASTRDLYGYT
>TRBV5-1|TRBJ2-1
ASSLALSGRLRIDEQF
>TRBV6-6|TRBJ2-1
ASSLGAGVHEQF
>TRBV14|TRBJ1-2
ASSQDVIYGYT
>TRBV6-6|TRBJ1-2
ASSLLPIQGYGYT
>TRBV2|TRBJ2-1
AGYRVAGANEQF